These 3 T cell receptor beta chains were all obtained from the same sample, sequenced in a study of blood T cell repertoires in COVID-19. Here immunoSEQ multiplex PCR was the method, and the copy in TCRdb shows in-frame clones only, minus some. The table records about 270,000 clones, 88% of them present only once. Sequenced material: PBMCs or T cells enriched from blood (not recorded which). Every receptor here comes from a woman aged 50 to 65 who had recovered from COVID-19.

This clone has a count of ten or more. This same CDR3 is encoded by further DNA sequences in the sample. The rearrangement joins TRBV7-6 to TRBJ2-7; 9 bases align to TRBD1. Germline CDR1 and CDR2: SGHVS and FNYEAQ. The CDR3 runs 15 residues. The V gene end was trimmed by 2 bases and the J gene end by 1 base; junction bases not matched to a gene: 3. The CDR3 nucleotides read TGTGCCAGCAGCTTATCGGGACAGGGATCCTACGAGCAGTACTTC. Amino acid sequence: CASSLSGQGSYEQYF.

The V gene is TRBV7-2, the J gene TRBJ1-4, with 8 positions matching TRBD1. V lost 3 bases to trimming and J lost 7 bases; unmatched junction nucleotides: 13. This CDR3 spans 17 amino acids. Germline V lookup: CDR1 SGHTA, CDR2 FQGNSA. In DNA form, the CDR3 reads TGTGCCAGCAGCTTCGAACCCTTCAGGGGGCGAATTGAAAAACTGTTTTTT. This sequence encodes CASSFEPFRGRIEKLFF.

This clone was counted between two and nine times. The chain has TRBV28 and TRBJ2-7, with TRBD1 matching over 8 bases. V was pared by 8 bases and J by 2 bases, with 5 bases of the junction left unmatched. Germline V gene lookup returns CDR1 MDHEN and CDR2 SYDVKM. The length of the CDR3 is 13 residues. The CDR3 reads CASRDRLTYEQYF. CDR3 nucleotides: TGTGCCAGCCGGGACAGGTTGACCTACGAGCAGTACTTC.